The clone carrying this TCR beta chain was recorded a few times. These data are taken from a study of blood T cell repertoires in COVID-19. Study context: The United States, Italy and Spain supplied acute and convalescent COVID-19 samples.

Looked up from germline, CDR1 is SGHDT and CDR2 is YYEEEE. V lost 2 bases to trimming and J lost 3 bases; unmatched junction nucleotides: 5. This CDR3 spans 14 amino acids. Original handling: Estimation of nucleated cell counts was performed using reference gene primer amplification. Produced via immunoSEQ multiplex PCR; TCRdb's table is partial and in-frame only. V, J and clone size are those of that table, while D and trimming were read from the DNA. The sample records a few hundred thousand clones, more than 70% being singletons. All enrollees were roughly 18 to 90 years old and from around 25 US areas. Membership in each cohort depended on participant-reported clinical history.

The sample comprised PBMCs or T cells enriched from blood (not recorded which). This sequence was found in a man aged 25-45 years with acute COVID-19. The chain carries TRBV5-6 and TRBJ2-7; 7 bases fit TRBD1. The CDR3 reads CASSFSAGGYEQYF. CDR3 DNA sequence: TGTGCCAGCAGCTTCTCGGCAGGGGGCTACGAGCAGTACTTC.